The 7 T cell receptor beta chains given below trace back to one sample, sequenced in a study of STAT5B mutations in CD4+ large granular lymphocyte leukemia. Clones were sequenced by immunoSEQ multiplex PCR, and TCRdb holds only the in-frame ones, with some missing. The repertoire holds some 4,500 clones, around four fifths seen once, with 8.2% in the top ten. Sequencing was done on a sample of PBMCs. These receptors all come from a man aged 65 to 85 with CD4+ T-cell large granular lymphocyte leukemia.

CDR3 in DNA: TGTGCCAGTAGTATATCGGGACAGGGGGTCACCCTCTATGGCTACACCTTC. Its protein is CASSISGQGVTLYGYTF. V is TRBV19 and J is TRBJ1-2, with 11 bases lining up with TRBD1. CDR1 and CDR2 from the germline V gene are LNHDA and SQIVND (reference sequence). This CDR3 has 17 amino acids. J was trimmed by 4 bases and V by 2 bases; bases with no gene match: 9.

CDR3 sequence reads: CASSEGQANYEQYV. The CDR3 DNA sequence: TGTGCCAGCAGCGAGGGACAGGCGAACTACGAGCAGTACGTC. This chain links TRBV6-1 with TRBJ2-7; TRBD1 aligns across 8 bases. Germline values: CDR1 MNHNS, CDR2 SASEGT. This CDR3 is built from 14 residues. After removal of 6 bases from V and 3 bases from J, the junction contained 7 bases not matched to a gene.

The chain has TRBV27 and TRBJ2-3; D is ambiguous. This CDR3 is built from 11 residues. Germline-derived CDR1 and CDR2 are MNHEY and SMNVEV (reference sequence). V lost 6 bases, J lost 6 bases, and 7 bases lay in between. CDR3 in DNA: TGTGCCAGCAGATATGTTGATACGCAGTATTTT. Residues: CASRYVDTQYF.

V and J are TRBV7-9 and TRBJ2-7, with 7 bases matching TRBD2. V gave up 0 bases and J gave up 6 bases; unmatched junction bases: 5. The CDR3 spans 14 residues. CDR1 and CDR2 from the germline V gene are SEHNR and FQNEAQ (reference sequence). This chain's CDR3 is CASSLAGGPGEQYF. CDR3 sequence (DNA): TGTGCCAGCAGCTTAGCGGGAGGGCCGGGCGAGCAGTACTTC.

V gene TRBV5-4 combines with J gene TRBJ2-5; 9 nucleotides match TRBD1. Unmatched junction bases numbered 5, after V lost 4 bases and J lost 4 bases. Germline values: CDR1 SGHNT, CDR2 YYREEE (reference sequence). This CDR3 spans 14 amino acids. DNA for the CDR3: TGTGCCAGCAGCCAACAGGGGGCGGCAGAGACCCAGTACTTC. Translated: CASSQQGAAETQYF.

The chain is built from TRBV5-1 and TRBJ2-5; possibly TRBD2 for D (7 bases). Germline V gene lookup returns CDR1 SGHRS and CDR2 YFSETQ. V lost 0 bases to trimming and J lost 5 bases, with 14 bases between them. CDR3 length equals 15 residues. CDR3 in DNA: TGCGCCAGCAGCTTGGCGGGGGCGCGGGGGGAGACCCAGTACTTC. Translation: CASSLAGARGETQYF.

The chain joins TRBV2 to TRBJ2-7, with TRBD2 matching 12 bases. The length of the CDR3 is 13 residues. Germline V gives CDR1 SNHLY, CDR2 FYNNEI. The trim removed 6 bases at V and 6 bases at J, leaving 3 bases unmatched. The CDR3 loop reads CASRGTSGSEQYV. The CDR3 DNA is TGTGCCAGCAGAGGGACTAGCGGGTCCGAGCAGTACGTC.